This T cell receptor beta chain was sequenced for a study of blood T cell repertoires in COVID-19. Study background: Sites in the United States, Italy and Spain provided acute and convalescent COVID-19 samples. T cells, B-cell-depleted T cells, or PBMCs supplied cDNA or gDNA.

In the original processing: Quantification of nucleated cells was approximated via reference gene primer amplification. The repertoire was sequenced with immunoSEQ multiplex PCR; TCRdb's copy has only in-frame clones and lacks some. The V and J calls and clone size are taken from that table; D and trimming were inferred from the DNA. This table has some 460,000 clones, approximately 90% appearing once. J gave up 3 bases and V 3 bases, and 1 base lay outside the gene matches. The CDR3 runs 14 residues. Germline CDR1 MNHNS, CDR2 SASEGT. The sequenced material came from peripheral blood. The J gene is TRBJ2-7, the V gene TRBV6-1; TRBD1 aligns across 11 bases. The sequence was collected from a woman between 25 and 40 years old with acute or convalescent COVID-19. DNA of the CDR3: TGTGCCAGCAGTGACGGGACAGGGGGCTACGAGCAGTACTTC. As protein: CASSDGTGGYEQYF.